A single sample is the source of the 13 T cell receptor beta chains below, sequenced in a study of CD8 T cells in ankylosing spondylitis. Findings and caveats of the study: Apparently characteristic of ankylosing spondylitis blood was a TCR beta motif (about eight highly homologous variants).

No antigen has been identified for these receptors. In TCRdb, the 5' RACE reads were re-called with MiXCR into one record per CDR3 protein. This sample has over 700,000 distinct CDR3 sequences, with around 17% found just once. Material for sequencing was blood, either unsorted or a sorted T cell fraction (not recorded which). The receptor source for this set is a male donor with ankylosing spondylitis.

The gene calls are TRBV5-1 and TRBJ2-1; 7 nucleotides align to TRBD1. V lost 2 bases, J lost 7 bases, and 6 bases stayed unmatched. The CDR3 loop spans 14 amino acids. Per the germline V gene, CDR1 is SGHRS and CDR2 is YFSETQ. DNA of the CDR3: TGCGCCAGCAGCTTAGACAGGGTAGGAAATGAGCAGTTCTTC. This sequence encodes CASSLDRVGNEQFF.

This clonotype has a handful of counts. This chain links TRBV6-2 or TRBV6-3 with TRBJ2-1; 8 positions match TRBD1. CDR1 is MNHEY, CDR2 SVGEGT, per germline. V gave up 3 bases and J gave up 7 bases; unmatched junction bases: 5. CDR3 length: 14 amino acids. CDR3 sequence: CASSYRTGSNEQFF. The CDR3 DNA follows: TGTGCCAGCAGTTATCGGACAGGGTCAAATGAGCAGTTCTTC.

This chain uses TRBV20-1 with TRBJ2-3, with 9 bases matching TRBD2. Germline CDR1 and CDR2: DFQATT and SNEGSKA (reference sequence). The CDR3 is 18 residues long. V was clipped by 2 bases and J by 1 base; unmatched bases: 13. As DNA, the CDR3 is TGCAGTGCTAGATTCCCGGGATCTAGCGGGAATCGCACAGATACGCAGTATTTT. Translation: CSARFPGSSGNRTDTQYF.

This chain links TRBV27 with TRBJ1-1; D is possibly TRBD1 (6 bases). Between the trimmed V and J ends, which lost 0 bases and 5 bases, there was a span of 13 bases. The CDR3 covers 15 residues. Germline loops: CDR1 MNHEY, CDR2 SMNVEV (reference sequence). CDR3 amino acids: CASSLSSLGGTEAFF. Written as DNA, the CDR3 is TGTGCCAGCAGTTTATCGTCGCTAGGGGGGACTGAAGCTTTCTTT.

The CDR3 is CASSLVWYDYEQYF. The CDR3 bases are TGTGCCAGCAGCTTAGTTTGGTACGACTACGAGCAGTACTTC. The V gene is TRBV7-2, the J gene TRBJ2-7, with D unresolved. CDR1 is SGHTA, CDR2 FQGNSA, per germline. The CDR3 covers 14 residues. Trimming left V 1 base short and J 3 bases short, with 10 bases between.

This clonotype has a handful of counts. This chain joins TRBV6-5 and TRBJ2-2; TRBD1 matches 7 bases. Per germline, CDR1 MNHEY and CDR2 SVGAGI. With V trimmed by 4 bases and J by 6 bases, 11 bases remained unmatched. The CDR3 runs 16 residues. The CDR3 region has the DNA TGTGCCAGCAGTTGGGTAACAGGGGAGTCGGCCGGGGAGCTGTTTTTT. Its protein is CASSWVTGESAGELFF.

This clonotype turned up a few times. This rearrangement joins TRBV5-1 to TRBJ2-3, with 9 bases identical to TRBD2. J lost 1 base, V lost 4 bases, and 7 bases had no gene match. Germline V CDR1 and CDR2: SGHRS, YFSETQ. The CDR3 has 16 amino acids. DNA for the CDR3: TGCGCCAGCAGCCCCGCTGTAGCGGGGGGCACAGATACGCAGTATTTT. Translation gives CASSPAVAGGTDTQYF. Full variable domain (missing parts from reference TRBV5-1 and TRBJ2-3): KAGVTQTPRYLIKTRGQQVTLSCSPISGHRSVSWYQQTPGQGLQFLFEYFSETQRNKGNFPGRFSGRQFSNSRSEMNVSTLELGDSALYLCASSPAVAGGTDTQYFGPGTRLTVL.

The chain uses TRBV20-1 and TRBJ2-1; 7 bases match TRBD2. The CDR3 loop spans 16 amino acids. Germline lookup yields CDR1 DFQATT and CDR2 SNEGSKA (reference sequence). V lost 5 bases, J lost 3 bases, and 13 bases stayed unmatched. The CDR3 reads CSASGSGLSIYNEQFF. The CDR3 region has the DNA TGCAGTGCTTCTGGATCGGGACTATCAATCTACAATGAGCAGTTCTTC.

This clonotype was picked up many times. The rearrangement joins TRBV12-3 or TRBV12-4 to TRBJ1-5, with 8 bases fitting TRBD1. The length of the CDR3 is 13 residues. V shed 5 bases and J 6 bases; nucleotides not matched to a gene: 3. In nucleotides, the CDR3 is TGTGCCAGCAGTAGGACAGGGACTCAGCCCCAGCATTTT. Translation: CASSRTGTQPQHF.

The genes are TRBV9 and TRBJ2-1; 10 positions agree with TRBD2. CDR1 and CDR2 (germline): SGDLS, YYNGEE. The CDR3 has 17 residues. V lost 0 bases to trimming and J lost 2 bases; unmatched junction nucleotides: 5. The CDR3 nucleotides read TGTGCCAGCAGCGTAGCTCCAGCGGGAGGGCCCTACAATGAGCAGTTCTTC. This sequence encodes CASSVAPAGGPYNEQFF.

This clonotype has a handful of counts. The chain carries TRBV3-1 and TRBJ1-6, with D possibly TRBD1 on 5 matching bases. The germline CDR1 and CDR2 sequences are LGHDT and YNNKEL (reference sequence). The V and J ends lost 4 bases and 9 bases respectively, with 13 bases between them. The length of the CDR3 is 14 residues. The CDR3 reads CASSPSEGRSPLHF. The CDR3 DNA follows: TGTGCCAGCAGCCCATCTGAGGGACGTTCACCCCTCCACTTT.

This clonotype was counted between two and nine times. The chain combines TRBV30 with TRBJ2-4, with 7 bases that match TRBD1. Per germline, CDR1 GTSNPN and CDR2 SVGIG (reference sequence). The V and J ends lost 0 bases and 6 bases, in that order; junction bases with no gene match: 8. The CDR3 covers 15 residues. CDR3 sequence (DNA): TGTGCCTGGAGTGTACAAGGGGGCACCTTAAACATTCAGTACTTC. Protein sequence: CAWSVQGGTLNIQYF. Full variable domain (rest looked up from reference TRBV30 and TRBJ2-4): SQTIHQWPATLVQPVGSPLSLECTVEGTSNPNLYWYRQAAGRGLQLLFYSVGIGQISSEVPQNLSASRPQDRQFILSSKKLLLSDSGFYLCAWSVQGGTLNIQYFGAGTRLSVL.

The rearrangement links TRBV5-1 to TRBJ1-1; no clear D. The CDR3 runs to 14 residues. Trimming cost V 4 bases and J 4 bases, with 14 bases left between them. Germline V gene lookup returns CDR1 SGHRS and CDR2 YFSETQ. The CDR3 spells CASSREPLGTEAFF. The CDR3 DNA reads TGCGCCAGCAGCCGGGAGCCCCTCGGCACTGAAGCTTTCTTT.